This TCR beta chain was captured by sequencing in a study of identical twins. Study-wide findings and caveats: For out-of-frame beta sequences, excess twin sharing was weaker.

The length of the CDR3 is 15 residues. From germline, CDR1 is SGHTA and CDR2 FQGTGA. V was clipped by 5 bases and J by 8 bases; unmatched bases: 9. This clonotype was observed a handful of times. Antigen specificity is unknown. TCRdb recomputed calls from the 5' RACE reads with MiXCR, one row per CDR3 protein. The repertoire holds approximately 890,000 distinct CDR3 sequences, 9% to 15% seen once, with 1.5% to 2% in the top ten. The same specimen was also included in a second study, on yellow fever vaccine responses in identical twins.

The J gene is TRBJ2-1, the V gene TRBV7-3; TRBD2 agrees at 10 bases. This receptor was obtained from a woman aged 18-29 years in good health. The sample taken for sequencing was PBMCs. The CDR3 region is CASSPASGSGYEQFF. DNA of the CDR3: TGTGCCAGCAGCCCCGCTAGCGGGAGTGGGTATGAGCAGTTCTTC.